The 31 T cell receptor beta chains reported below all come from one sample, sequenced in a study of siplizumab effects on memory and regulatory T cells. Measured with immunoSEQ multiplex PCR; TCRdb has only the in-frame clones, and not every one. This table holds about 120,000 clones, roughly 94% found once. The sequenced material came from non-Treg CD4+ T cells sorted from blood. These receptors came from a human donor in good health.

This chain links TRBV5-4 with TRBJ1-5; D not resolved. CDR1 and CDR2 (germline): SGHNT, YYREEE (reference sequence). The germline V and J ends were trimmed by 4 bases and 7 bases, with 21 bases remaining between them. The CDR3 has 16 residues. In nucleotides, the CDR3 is TGTGCCAGCAGCCAATTGTTGGCAGGAGGAACGCAGCCCCAGCATTTT. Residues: CASSQLLAGGTQPQHF.

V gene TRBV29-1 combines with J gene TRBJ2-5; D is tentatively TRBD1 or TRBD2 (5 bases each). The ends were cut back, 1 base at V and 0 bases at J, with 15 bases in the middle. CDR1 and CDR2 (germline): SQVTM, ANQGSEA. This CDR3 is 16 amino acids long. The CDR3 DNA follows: TGCAGCGTTGAAGTGGTGCCGGGACGGAACCAAGAGACCCAGTACTTC. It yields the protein CSVEVVPGRNQETQYF.

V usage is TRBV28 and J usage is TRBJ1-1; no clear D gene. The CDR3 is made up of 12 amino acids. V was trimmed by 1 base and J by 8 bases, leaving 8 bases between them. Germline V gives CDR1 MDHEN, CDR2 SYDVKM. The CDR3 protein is CASSLLVEEAFF. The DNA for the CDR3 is TGTGCCAGCAGTTTATTAGTCGAAGAAGCTTTCTTT.

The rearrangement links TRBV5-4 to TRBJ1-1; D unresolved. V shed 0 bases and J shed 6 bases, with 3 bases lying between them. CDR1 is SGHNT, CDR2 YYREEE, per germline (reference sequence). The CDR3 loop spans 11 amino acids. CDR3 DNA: TGTGCCAGCAGCTTGGGAGCTGAAGCTTTCTTT. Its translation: CASSLGAEAFF.

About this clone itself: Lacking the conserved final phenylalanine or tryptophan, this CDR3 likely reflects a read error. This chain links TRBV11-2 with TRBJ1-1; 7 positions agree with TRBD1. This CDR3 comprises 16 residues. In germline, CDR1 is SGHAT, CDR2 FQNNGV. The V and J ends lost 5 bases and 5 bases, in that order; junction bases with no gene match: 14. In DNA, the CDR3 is TGTGCCAGCAGCCCGACAGGGCTAATCGTTGGTACTGAAGCTTTCCTT. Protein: CASSPTGLIVGTEAFL.

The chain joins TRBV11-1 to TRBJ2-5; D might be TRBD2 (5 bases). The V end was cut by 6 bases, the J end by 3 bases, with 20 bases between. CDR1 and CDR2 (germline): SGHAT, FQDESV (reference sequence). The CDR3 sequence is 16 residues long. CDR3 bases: TGTGCCAGCAGTGCCCGGGTGGGAGAGGGAGAAGAGACCCAGTACTTC. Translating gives CASSARVGEGEETQYF. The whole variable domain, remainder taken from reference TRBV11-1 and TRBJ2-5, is EAEVAQSPRYKITEKSQAVAFWCDPISGHATLYWYRQILGQGPELLVQFQDESVVDDSQLPKDRFSAERLKGVDSTLKIQPAELGDSAMYLCASSARVGEGEETQYFGPGTRLLVL.

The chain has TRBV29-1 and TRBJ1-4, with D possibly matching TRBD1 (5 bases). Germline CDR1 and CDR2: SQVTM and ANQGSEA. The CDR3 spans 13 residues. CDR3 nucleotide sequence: TGCAGTGCCGGGGGGGCAACTAATGAAAAACTGTTTTTT. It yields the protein CSAGGATNEKLFF.

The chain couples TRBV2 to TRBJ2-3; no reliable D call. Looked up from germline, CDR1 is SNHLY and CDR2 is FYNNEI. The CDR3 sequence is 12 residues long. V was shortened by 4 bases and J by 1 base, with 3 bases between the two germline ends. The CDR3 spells CASSGGTDTQYF. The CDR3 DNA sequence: TGTGCCAGCAGTGGAGGCACAGATACGCAGTATTTT. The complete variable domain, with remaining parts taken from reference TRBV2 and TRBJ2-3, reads EPEVTQTPSHQVTQMGQEVILRCVPISNHLYFYWYRQILGQKVEFLVSFYNNEISEKSEIFDDQFSVERPDGSNFTLKIRSTKLEDSAMYFCASSGGTDTQYFGPGTRLTVL.

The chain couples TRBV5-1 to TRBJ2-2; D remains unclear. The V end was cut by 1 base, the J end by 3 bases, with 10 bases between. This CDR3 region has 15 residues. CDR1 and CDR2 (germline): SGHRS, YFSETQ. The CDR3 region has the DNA TGCGCCAGCAGCTTGATGGGCACTTACACCGGGGAGCTGTTTTTT. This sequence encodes CASSLMGTYTGELFF. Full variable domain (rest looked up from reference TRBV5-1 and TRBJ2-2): KAGVTQTPRYLIKTRGQQVTLSCSPISGHRSVSWYQQTPGQGLQFLFEYFSETQRNKGNFPGRFSGRQFSNSRSEMNVSTLELGDSALYLCASSLMGTYTGELFFGEGSRLTVL.

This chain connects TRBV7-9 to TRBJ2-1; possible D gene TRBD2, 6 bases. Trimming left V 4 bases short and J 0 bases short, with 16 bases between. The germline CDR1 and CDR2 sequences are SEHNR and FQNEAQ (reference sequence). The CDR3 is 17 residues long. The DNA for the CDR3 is TGTGCCAGCAGCTCAGGTTGGGACTTAAGCTCCTACAATGAGCAGTTCTTC. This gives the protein CASSSGWDLSSYNEQFF. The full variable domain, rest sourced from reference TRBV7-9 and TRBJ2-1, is DTGVSQNPRHKITKRGQNVTFRCDPISEHNRLYWYRQTLGQGPEFLTYFQNEAQLEKSRLLSDRFSAERPKGSFSTLEIQRTEQGDSAMYLCASSSGWDLSSYNEQFFGPGTRLTVL.

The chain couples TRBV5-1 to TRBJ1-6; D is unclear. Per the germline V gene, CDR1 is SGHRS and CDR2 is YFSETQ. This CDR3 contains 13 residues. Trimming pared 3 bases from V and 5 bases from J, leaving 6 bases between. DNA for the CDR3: TGCGCCAGCAGCTCTGCAGATAATTCACCCCTCCACTTT. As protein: CASSSADNSPLHF.

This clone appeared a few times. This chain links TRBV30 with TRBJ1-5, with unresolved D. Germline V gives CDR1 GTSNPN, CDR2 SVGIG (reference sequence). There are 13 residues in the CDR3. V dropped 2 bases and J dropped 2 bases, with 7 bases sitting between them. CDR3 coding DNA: TGTGCCTGGAGTCAAATCGGCAATCAGCCCCAGCATTTT. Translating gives CAWSQIGNQPQHF.

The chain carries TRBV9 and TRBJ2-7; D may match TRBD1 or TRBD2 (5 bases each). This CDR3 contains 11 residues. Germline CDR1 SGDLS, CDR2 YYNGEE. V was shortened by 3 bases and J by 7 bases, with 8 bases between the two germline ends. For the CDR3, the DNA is TGTGCCAGCAGCGCCGAGGGGGAGCAGTACTTC. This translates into CASSAEGEQYF. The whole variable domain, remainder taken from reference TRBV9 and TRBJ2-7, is DSGVTQTPKHLITATGQRVTLRCSPRSGDLSVYWYQQSLDQGLQFLIQYYNGEERAKGNILERFSAQQFPDLHSELNLSSLELGDSALYFCASSAEGEQYFGPGTRLTVT.

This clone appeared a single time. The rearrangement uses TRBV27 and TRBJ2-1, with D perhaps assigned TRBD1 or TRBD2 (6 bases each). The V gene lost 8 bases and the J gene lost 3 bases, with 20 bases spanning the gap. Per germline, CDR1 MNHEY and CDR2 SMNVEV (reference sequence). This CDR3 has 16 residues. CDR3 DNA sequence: TGTGCCAGCTCAAAGGAGGGGGTAAGGGTCTACAATGAGCAGTTCTTC. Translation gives CASSKEGVRVYNEQFF.

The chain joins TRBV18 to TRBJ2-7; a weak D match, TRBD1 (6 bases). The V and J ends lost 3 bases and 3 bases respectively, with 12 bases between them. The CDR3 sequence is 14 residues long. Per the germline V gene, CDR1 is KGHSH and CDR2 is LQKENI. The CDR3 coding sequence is TGTGCCAGCTCACCCGGACAGATGGGCTACGAGCAGTACTTC. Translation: CASSPGQMGYEQYF.

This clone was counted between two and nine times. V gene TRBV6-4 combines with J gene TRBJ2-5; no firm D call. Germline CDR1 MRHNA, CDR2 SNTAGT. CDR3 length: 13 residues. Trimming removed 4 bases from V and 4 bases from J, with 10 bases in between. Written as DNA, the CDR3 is TGTGCCAGCAGTGGTGGGTTTGGAGAGACCCAGTACTTC. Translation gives CASSGGFGETQYF.

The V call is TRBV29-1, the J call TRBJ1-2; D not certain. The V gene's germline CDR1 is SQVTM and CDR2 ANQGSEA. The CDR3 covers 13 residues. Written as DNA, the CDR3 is TGCATCTTTGGGCCCGACACCCTCTATGGCTACACCTTC. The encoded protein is CIFGPDTLYGYTF.

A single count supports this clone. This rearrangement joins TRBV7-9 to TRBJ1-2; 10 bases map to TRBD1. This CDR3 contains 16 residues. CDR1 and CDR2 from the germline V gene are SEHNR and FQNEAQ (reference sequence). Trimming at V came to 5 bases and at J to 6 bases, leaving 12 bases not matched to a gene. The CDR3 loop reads CASSTGQGVIGHGYTF. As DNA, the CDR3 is TGTGCCAGCAGCACCGGACAGGGGGTGATCGGTCATGGCTACACCTTC.

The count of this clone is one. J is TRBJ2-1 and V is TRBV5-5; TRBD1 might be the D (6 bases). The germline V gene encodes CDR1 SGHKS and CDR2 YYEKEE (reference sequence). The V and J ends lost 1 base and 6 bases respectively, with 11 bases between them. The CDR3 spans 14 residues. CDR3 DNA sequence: TGTGCCAGCAGCTTGAGCAAGGGGGTCAATGAGCAGTTCTTC. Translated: CASSLSKGVNEQFF.

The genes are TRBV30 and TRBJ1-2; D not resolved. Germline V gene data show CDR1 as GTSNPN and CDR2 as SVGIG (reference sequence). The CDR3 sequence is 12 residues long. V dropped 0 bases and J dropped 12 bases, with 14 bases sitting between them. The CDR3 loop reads CAWSVSGQSHTF. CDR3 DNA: TGTGCCTGGAGTGTATCCGGGCAATCCCACACCTTC.

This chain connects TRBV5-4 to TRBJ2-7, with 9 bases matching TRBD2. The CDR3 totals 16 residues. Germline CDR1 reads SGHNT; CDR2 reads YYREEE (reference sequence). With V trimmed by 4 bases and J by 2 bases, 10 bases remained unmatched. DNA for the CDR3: TGTGCCAGCAGCCTCCCGGGGGCTAGCGGGACCTACGAGCAGTACTTC. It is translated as CASSLPGASGTYEQYF.

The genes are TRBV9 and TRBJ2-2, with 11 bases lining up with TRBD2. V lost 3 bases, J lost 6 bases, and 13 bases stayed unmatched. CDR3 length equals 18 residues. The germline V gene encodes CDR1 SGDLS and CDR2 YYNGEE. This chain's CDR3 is CASSALALAGVLAGELFF. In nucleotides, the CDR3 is TGTGCCAGCAGCGCCCTAGCACTAGCGGGAGTGTTGGCCGGGGAGCTGTTTTTT.

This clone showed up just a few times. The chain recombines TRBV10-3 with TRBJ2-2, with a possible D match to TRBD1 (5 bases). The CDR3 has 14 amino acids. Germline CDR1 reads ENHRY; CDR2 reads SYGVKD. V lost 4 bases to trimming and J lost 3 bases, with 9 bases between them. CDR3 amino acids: CAISGGAYTGELFF. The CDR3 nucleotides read TGTGCCATCAGTGGGGGCGCGTACACCGGGGAGCTGTTTTTT.

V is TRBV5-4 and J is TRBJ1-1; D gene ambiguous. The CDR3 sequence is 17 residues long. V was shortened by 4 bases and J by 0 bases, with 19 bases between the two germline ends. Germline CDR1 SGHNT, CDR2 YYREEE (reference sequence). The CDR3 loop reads CASSVASDGRLNTEAFF. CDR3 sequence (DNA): TGTGCCAGCAGCGTAGCTTCGGACGGCAGATTGAACACTGAAGCTTTCTTT. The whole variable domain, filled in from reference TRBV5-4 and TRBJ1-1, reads ETGVTQSPTHLIKTRGQQVTLRCSSQSGHNTVSWYQQALGQGPQFIFQYYREEENGRGNFPPRFSGLQFPNYSSELNVNALELDDSALYLCASSVASDGRLNTEAFFGQGTRLTVV.

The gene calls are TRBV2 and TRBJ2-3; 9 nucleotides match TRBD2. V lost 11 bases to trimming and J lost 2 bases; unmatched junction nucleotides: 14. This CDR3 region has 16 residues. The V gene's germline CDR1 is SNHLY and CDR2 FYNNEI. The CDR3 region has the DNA TGTGCCTCAAGGGGCGGGAGGGCCGACCCCACAGATACGCAGTATTTT. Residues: CASRGGRADPTDTQYF.

CDR3 region: CASSLNTEAFF. Written as DNA, the CDR3 is TGTGCCAGCAGCCTCAACACTGAAGCTTTCTTT. The rearrangement uses TRBV5-8 and TRBJ1-1; no definite D call. This CDR3 has 11 amino acids. Germline V gene sequence: CDR1 SGHTS, CDR2 YDEGEE. V was shortened by 4 bases and J by 2 bases, with 3 bases between the two germline ends.

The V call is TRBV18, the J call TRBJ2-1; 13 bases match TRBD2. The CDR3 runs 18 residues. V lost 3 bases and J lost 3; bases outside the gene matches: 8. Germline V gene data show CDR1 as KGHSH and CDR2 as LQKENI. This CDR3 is CASSPGLAGITLYNEQFF. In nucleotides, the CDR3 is TGTGCCAGCTCACCGGGACTAGCGGGAATTACCCTCTACAATGAGCAGTTCTTC.

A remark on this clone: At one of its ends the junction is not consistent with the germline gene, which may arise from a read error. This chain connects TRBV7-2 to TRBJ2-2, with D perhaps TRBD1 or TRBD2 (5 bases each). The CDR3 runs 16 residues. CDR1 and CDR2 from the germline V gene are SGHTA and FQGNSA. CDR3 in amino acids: CASGLAGTTNTGELFF. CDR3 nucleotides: TGTGCCAGCGGCTTAGCTGGGACGACGAACACCGGGGAGCTGTTTTTT.

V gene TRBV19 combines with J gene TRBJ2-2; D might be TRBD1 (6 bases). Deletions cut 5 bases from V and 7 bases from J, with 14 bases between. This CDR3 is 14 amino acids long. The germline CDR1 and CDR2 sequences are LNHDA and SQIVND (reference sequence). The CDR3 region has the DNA TGTGCCAGTAGTGGGCAGGGGTGGTTCGGGGAGCTGTTTTTT. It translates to CASSGQGWFGELFF.

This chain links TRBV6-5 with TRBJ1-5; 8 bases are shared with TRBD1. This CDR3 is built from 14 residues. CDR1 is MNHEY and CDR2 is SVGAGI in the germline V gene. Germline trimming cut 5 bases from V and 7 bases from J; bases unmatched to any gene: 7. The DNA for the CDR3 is TGTGCCAGCAGTCTAGACAGGGGCGGCCAGCCCCAGCATTTT. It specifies CASSLDRGGQPQHF.

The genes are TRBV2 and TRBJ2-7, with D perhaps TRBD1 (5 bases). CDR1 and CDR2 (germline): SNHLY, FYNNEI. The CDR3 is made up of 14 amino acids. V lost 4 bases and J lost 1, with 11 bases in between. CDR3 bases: TGTGCCAGCAGTGGGCAGGGCTCGTCCTACGAGCAGTACTTC. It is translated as CASSGQGSSYEQYF.